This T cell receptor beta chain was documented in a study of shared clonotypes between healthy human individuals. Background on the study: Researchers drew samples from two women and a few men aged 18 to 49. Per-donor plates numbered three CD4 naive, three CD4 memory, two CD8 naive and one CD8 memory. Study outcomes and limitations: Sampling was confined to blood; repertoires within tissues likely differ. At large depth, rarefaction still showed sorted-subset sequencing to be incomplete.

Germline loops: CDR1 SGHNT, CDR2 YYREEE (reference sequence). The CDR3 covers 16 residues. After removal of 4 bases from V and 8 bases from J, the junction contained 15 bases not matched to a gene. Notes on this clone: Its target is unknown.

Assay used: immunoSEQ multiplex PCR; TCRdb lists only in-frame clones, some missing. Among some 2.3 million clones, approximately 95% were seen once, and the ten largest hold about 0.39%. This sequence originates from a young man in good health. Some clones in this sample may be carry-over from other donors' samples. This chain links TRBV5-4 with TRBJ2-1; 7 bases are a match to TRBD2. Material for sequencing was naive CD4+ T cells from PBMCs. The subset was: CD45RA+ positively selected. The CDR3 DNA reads TGTGCCAGCAGCCAAATAACTAGCGTCGGCTCGGATGAGCAGTTCTTC. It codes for CASSQITSVGSDEQFF.